This entry lists 21 T cell receptor beta chains sequenced from one sample in a study of regulatory T cells in long-lasting Graves disease. Arm-PCR of CDR3 regions and iRepertoire HTBI primers were used to build TCR beta libraries. In TCRdb, the multiplex PCR reads were re-called with MiXCR into one record per CDR3 protein. The data hold 550,000 or so distinct CDR3 sequences, with more than 10% observed a single time. The time point is: newly diagnosed GD, antithyroid drugs for less than 3 months. TCR sequences were obtained from RNA taken from PBMCs. This sample was also put to use in a study of T cells in Graves' hyperthyroidism and ophthalmopathy.

Here the sequenced sample was peripheral blood mononuclear cells (PBMCs), taken at new diagnosis, from a patient treated with antithyroid drugs. The receptors were sampled from a woman aged 30 to 39 with Graves disease.

The chain uses TRBV11-2 and TRBJ2-1, with 9 positions matching TRBD2. Trimming took 8 bases from V and 8 from J; bases not matched to a gene: 10. There are 14 residues in the CDR3. Germline V gene sequence: CDR1 SGHAT, CDR2 FQNNGV. The CDR3 sequence: CASRGLAGSHEQFF. CDR3 DNA sequence: TGTGCCAGCCGGGGGCTAGCGGGAAGCCATGAGCAGTTCTTC. Complete variable domain (other parts from reference TRBV11-2 and TRBJ2-1): EAGVAQSPRYKIIEKRQSVAFWCNPISGHATLYWYQQILGQGPKLLIQFQNNGVVDDSQLPKDRFSAERLKGVDSTLKIQPAKLEDSAVYLCASRGLAGSHEQFFGPGTRLTVL.

This clonotype was seen many times. The V and J genes are TRBV12-3 or TRBV12-4 and TRBJ2-5; 7 bases line up with TRBD1. V was clipped by 6 bases and J by 5 bases; unmatched bases: 12. This CDR3 region has 15 residues. CDR3 residues: CASSRGTVNIETQYF. The CDR3, as DNA: TGTGCCAGCAGCCGTGGGACAGTAAATATCGAGACCCAGTACTTC.

Comments on this clonotype: This may be a read error, as it is one base from a much larger clone. The chain joins TRBV2 to TRBJ2-5; 7 bases map to TRBD1. The germline V gene has CDR1 SNHLY and CDR2 FYNNEI. This CDR3 spans 14 amino acids. Trimming took 10 bases from V and 1 from J; bases not matched to a gene: 9. Here the CDR3 DNA reads TGTGCCAACAAAGGGGACAGAACCCAAGAGACCCAGTACTTC. Its protein product is CANKGDRTQETQYF.

With regard to this clonotype: A read error may be the cause here, since a much bigger clone is one base away. The V call is TRBV27, the J call TRBJ2-5, with D possibly matching TRBD1 (6 bases). This CDR3 region has 13 residues. The V gene's germline CDR1 is MNHEY and CDR2 SMNVEV (reference sequence). The CDR3 is CVSSRTVVETQYF. As DNA, the CDR3 is TGTGTCAGCAGTCGGACAGTCGTAGAGACCCAGTACTTC.

This clonotype came up a few times. This CDR3 is CASSLSGGDNEKLFF. The CDR3 DNA follows: TGTGCCAGCAGCTTGAGCGGGGGTGATAATGAAAAACTGTTTTTT. The rearrangement links TRBV11-3 to TRBJ1-4; the D gene is possibly TRBD1 (5 bases). Between the trimmed V and J ends, which lost 3 bases and 4 bases, there was a span of 12 bases. The CDR3 is made up of 15 amino acids. CDR1 is SGHNT and CDR2 is YENEEA in the germline V gene.

This clonotype occurred many times. V gene TRBV14 combines with J gene TRBJ2-3, with D possibly matching TRBD2 (5 bases). Per the germline V gene, CDR1 is SGHDN and CDR2 is FVKESK. With 5 bases removed from V and 2 bases from J, the gap between germline ends came to 11 bases. The CDR3 has 14 amino acids. This CDR3 reads CASSEDLYTDTQYF. DNA of the CDR3: TGTGCCAGCAGCGAGGACTTATACACAGATACGCAGTATTTT.

This clonotype has a count of ten or more. This sequence joins TRBV16 and TRBJ1-2; D unclear. The ends were cut back, 1 base at V and 0 bases at J, with 18 bases in the middle. CDR3 length equals 18 residues. Germline CDR1 and CDR2: KGHSY and FQNENV. In DNA form, the CDR3 reads TGTGCCAGCAGCCAATTAGCGGCGGCGAATTATGCTAACTATGGCTACACCTTC. This gives the protein CASSQLAAANYANYGYTF.

With respect to this clonotype: This may be a read error, as it is one base from a much larger clone. The chain uses TRBV3-1 and TRBJ1-4; perhaps TRBD1 as D (5 bases). Trimming removed 7 bases at V and 0 bases at J, with 30 bases between. This CDR3 has 21 amino acids. Germline V gene data show CDR1 as LGHDT and CDR2 as YNNKEL (reference sequence). The chain's CDR3 is CASKHPSYRQGIFTTNEKLFF. The DNA for the CDR3 is TGTGCCAGCAAACATCCCTCGTATAGGCAGGGTATTTTCACAACTAATGAAAAACTGTTTTTT. The entire variable domain, with the rest obtained from reference TRBV3-1 and TRBJ1-4, is as follows: DTAVSQTPKYLVTQMGNDKSIKCEQNLGHDTMYWYKQDSKKFLKIMFSYNNKELIINETVPNRFSPKSPDKAHLNLHINSLELGDSAVYFCASKHPSYRQGIFTTNEKLFFGSGTQLSVL.

This clonotype was seen only once. The chain employs TRBV7-3 and TRBJ2-2; D might be TRBD1 (5 bases). Trimming took 1 base from V and 2 from J, leaving 17 bases between them. Germline CDR1 reads SGHTA; CDR2 reads FQGTGA. This CDR3 has 18 residues. The DNA for the CDR3 is TGTGCCAGCAGCTTAAAGGGGCCACTAAGTGTAAACACCGGGGAGCTGTTTTTT. This sequence encodes CASSLKGPLSVNTGELFF. Using reference TRBV7-3 and TRBJ2-2 for the parts outside the CDR3, the full variable domain is GAGVSQTPSNKVTEKGKYVELRCDPISGHTALYWYRQSLGQGPEFLIYFQGTGAADDSGLPNDRFFAVRPEGSVSTLKIQRTERGDSAVYLCASSLKGPLSVNTGELFFGEGSRLTVL.

There are a few counts of this clonotype. The chain uses TRBV5-1 and TRBJ1-2, with D unresolved. Per germline, CDR1 SGHRS and CDR2 YFSETQ. This CDR3 comprises 16 residues. Trimming took off 3 bases at V and 6 bases at J, with 21 bases between the two ends. Here the CDR3 reads CASSYGSGREEDGYTF. The CDR3 nucleotides read TGCGCCAGCAGCTATGGAAGCGGTCGGGAAGAAGATGGCTACACCTTC.

This clonotype turned up a few times. The J gene is TRBJ1-1, the V gene TRBV5-1; possibly TRBD1 for D (5 bases). V shed 4 bases and J shed 6 bases, with 22 bases lying between them. Germline CDR1 reads SGHRS; CDR2 reads YFSETQ. The CDR3 sequence is 16 residues long. This CDR3 is CASSPRDGQPGAEAFF. Written as DNA, the CDR3 is TGCGCCAGCAGCCCACGGGACGGACAACCTGGCGCTGAAGCTTTCTTT.

As for this clonotype: Compared with germline, one end of the junction differs, possibly owing to a read error. The V gene is TRBV9, the J gene TRBJ2-1; 7 bases align to TRBD2. The CDR3 contains 17 residues. Germline loops: CDR1 SGDLS, CDR2 YYNGEE. The CDR3 DNA reads TGTGCCAGCAGCGTAGGTGGCGGGAGCCCCTCCTCCAATGAGCAGTTCTTC. Translated: CASSVGGGSPSSNEQFF.

This clonotype was counted ten times or more. The gene calls are TRBV7-9 and TRBJ2-3; 7 nucleotides align to TRBD2. The CDR3 consists of 16 residues. CDR1 is SEHNR and CDR2 is FQNEAQ in the germline V gene (reference sequence). J was trimmed by 3 bases and V by 5 bases; bases with no gene match: 11. Written as DNA, the CDR3 is TGTGCCAGCAGCACTCGACTAGCCAAGTGGACAGATACGCAGTATTTT. Its protein is CASSTRLAKWTDTQYF.

In this sample, this clonotype turned up many times. The chain joins TRBV27 to TRBJ1-2, with no clear D. Germline V gene data show CDR1 as MNHEY and CDR2 as SMNVEV (reference sequence). Between the trimmed V and J ends, which lost 5 bases and 8 bases, there was a span of 21 bases. The CDR3 runs 15 residues. The CDR3 region has the DNA TGTGCCAGCAGTGACCGAAACGAGGCTATGGGGGGCTACACCTTC. Residues: CASSDRNEAMGGYTF.

In this sample, this clonotype turned up many times. This chain links TRBV20-1 with TRBJ2-1; 7 bases map to TRBD2. The length of the CDR3 is 18 residues. Germline-derived CDR1 and CDR2 are DFQATT and SNEGSKA (reference sequence). V lost 0 bases to trimming and J lost 2 bases; unmatched junction nucleotides: 13. The CDR3 here is CSARDSRRGLAAYNEQFF. In nucleotides, the CDR3 is TGCAGTGCTAGAGATTCTAGGCGGGGTCTAGCGGCCTACAATGAGCAGTTCTTC.

V usage is TRBV7-6 and J usage is TRBJ1-2; D ambiguous. CDR3 length equals 12 residues. Trimming stripped 11 bases from V and 7 bases from J, with 17 bases between. Germline CDR1 reads SGHVS; CDR2 reads FNYEAQ. The CDR3 protein is CAARGYRGGYTF. The CDR3 nucleotides read TGTGCCGCTCGGGGTTACCGGGGTGGCTACACCTTC.

The gene calls are TRBV29-1 and TRBJ2-7; D not certain. V was shortened by 4 bases and J by 3 bases, with 13 bases between the two germline ends. The CDR3 is 13 residues long. Germline lookup yields CDR1 SQVTM and CDR2 ANQGSEA. The CDR3, as DNA: TGCAGCGTTGTGGCTGACTCGTACTACGAGCAGTACTTC. It translates to CSVVADSYYEQYF.

The chain joins TRBV7-9 to TRBJ1-2; TRBD1 might be the D (6 bases). Germline lookup yields CDR1 SEHNR and CDR2 FQNEAQ (reference sequence). V was cut by 5 bases and J by 4 bases, with 14 bases left in between. This CDR3 spans 14 amino acids. The CDR3 sequence is CASSVGGAGYGYTF. CDR3 coding DNA: TGTGCCAGCAGCGTAGGGGGGGCTGGCTATGGCTACACCTTC.

This clonotype has just a few counts. The chain carries TRBV30 and TRBJ2-2; D remains unclear. V gave up 5 bases and J gave up 7 bases, with 17 bases separating them. Germline assignment: CDR1 GTSNPN and CDR2 SVGIG (reference sequence). The CDR3 is 14 residues long. The CDR3 coding sequence is TGTGCCTGGGCGAGGCGAACCTGGGTCGGGGAGCTGTTTTTT. This encodes CAWARRTWVGELFF.

This clonotype was counted between two and nine times. The chain links TRBV6-1 to TRBJ2-3; 13 nucleotides line up with TRBD2. Germline-derived CDR1 and CDR2 are MNHNS and SASEGT. The CDR3 consists of 18 residues. V dropped 6 bases and J dropped 0; count of bases not matched to a gene: 9. In DNA, the CDR3 is TGTGCCAGCAGCAACCACCGGACTAGCGGGAGTAGCACAGATACGCAGTATTTT. Translation: CASSNHRTSGSSTDTQYF.

At least ten counts were recorded for this clonotype. The rearrangement links TRBV10-3 to TRBJ2-5; weak D call: TRBD1 (5 bases). Germline lookup yields CDR1 ENHRY and CDR2 SYGVKD. V was shortened by 2 bases and J by 2 bases, with 6 bases between the two germline ends. CDR3 size: 13 residues. The CDR3 DNA follows: TGTGCCATCAGTGAGCGACAGCAAGAGACCCAGTACTTC. Translation: CAISERQQETQYF.